The 3 T cell receptor beta chains below come from one sample, sequenced in a study of post-analysis software for immune sequencing data. Overall study findings and caveats: Patients showed TRBV5-6, TRBV5-1 and TRBV20-1 among a handful of TRBV segments more frequent than in controls.

Unique-molecular-identifier-tagged TCR beta cDNA libraries were used. MiXCR was run by TCRdb on the PCR reads, yielding one entry per CDR3 protein. Of around 260,000 distinct CDR3 sequences in the sample, approximately 34% were seen once. No antigen has been identified for these receptors. The sample comprised blood. Receptor source: a girl aged 5 to 17 with multiple sclerosis.

The rearrangement joins TRBV11-1 to TRBJ2-2; no definite D call. This CDR3 has 14 residues. CDR1 SGHAT and CDR2 FQDESV come from the germline V gene (reference sequence). Trimming stripped 3 bases from V and 1 base from J, with 6 bases between. This CDR3 is CASSFMENTGELFF. CDR3 in DNA: TGTGCCAGCAGCTTCATGGAGAACACCGGGGAGCTGTTTTTT.

This chain joins TRBV28 and TRBJ2-3, with 7 bases fitting TRBD1. With V trimmed by 6 bases and J by 4 bases, 4 bases remained unmatched. Germline CDR1 and CDR2: MDHEN and SYDVKM. This CDR3 is built from 13 residues. CDR3 bases: TGTGCCAGCAGCCCGGACAGGCCAGATACGCAGTATTTT. Protein product: CASSPDRPDTQYF. Supplemented by reference TRBV28 and TRBJ2-3, the full variable domain reads DVKVTQSSRYLVKRTGEKVFLECVQDMDHENMFWYRQDPGLGLRLIYFSYDVKMKEKGDIPEGYSVSREKKERFSLILESASTNQTSMYLCASSPDRPDTQYFGPGTRLTVL.

The rearrangement links TRBV7-8 to TRBJ1-2; D not resolved. The CDR3 consists of 12 residues. V dropped 5 bases and J dropped 8 bases, with 12 bases sitting between them. Germline V gene lookup returns CDR1 SGHVS and CDR2 FQNEAQ. The CDR3 region has the DNA TGTGCCAGCAGCCTGGAGGACGGCGGCTACACCTTC. It yields the protein CASSLEDGGYTF.